The present T cell receptor (beta chain) was sequenced within a study of shared T cell receptors in the human thymus. The method was immunoSEQ multiplex PCR; TCRdb's version includes in-frame clones alone and lacks a portion of them. The sample lists more than 550,000 clones, around 85% occurring once. Looked up from germline, CDR1 is SGHDN and CDR2 is FVKESK. V was pared by 4 bases and J by 1 base, with 10 bases between. The CDR3 loop spans 14 amino acids. Separately, the same data were catalogued under a study of human thymus T cells. Per that study: Immunologically healthy infants in Finland undergoing congenital heart defect surgery were the donors. The source of the thymus tissue was resections taken during corrective heart surgery. It looked as if thymic and blood repertoires used V and J genes in a biased way. There were highly overlapping thymic repertoires among unrelated individuals, as related research reported.

This clonotype was sampled from a girl in the first two years of life with a congenital heart defect. The J gene is TRBJ1-1, the V gene TRBV14, with a tentative D call TRBD1 (5 bases). The specimen was thymocytes. This CDR3 reads CASSLSGGNTEAFF. CDR3 in DNA: TGTGCCAGCAGCCTGTCCGGGGGGAACACTGAAGCTTTCTTT.